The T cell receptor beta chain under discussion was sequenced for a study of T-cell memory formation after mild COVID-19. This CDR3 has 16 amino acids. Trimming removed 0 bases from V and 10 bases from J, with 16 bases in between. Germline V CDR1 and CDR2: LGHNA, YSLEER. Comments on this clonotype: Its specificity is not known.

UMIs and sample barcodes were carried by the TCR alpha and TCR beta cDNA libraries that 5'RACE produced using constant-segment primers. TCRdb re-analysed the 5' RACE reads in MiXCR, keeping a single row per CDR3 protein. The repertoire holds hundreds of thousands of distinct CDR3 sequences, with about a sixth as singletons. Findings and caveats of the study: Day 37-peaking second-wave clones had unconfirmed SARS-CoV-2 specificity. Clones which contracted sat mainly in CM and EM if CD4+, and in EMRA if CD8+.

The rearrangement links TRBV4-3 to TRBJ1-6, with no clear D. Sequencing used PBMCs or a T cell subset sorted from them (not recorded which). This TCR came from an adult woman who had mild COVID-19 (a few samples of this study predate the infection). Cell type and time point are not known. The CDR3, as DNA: TGCGCCAGCAGCCAAGAAGTCCCAGACTTGGGCTCACCCCTCCACTTT. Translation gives CASSQEVPDLGSPLHF.